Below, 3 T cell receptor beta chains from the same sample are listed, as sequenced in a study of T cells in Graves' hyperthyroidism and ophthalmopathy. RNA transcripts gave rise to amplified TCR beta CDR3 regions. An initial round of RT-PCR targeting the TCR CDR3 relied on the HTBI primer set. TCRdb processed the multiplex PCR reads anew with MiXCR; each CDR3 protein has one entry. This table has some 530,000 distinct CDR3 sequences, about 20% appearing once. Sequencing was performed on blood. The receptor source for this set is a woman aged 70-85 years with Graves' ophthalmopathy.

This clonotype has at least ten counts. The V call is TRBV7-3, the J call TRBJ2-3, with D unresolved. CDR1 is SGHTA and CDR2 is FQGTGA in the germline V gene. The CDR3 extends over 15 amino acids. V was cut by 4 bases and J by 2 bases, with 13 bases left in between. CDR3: CASSSDAHPTDTQYF. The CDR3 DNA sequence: TGTGCCAGCAGCTCAGACGCCCACCCCACAGATACGCAGTATTTT. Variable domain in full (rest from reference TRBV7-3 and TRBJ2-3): GAGVSQTPSNKVTEKGKYVELRCDPISGHTALYWYRQSLGQGPEFLIYFQGTGAADDSGLPNDRFFAVRPEGSVSTLKIQRTERGDSAVYLCASSSDAHPTDTQYFGPGTRLTVL.

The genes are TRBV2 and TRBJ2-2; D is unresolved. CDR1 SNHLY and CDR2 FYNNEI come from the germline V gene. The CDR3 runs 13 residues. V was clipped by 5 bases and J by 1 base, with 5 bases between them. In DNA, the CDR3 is TGTGCCAGCAGTTTAGAGAACACCGGGGAGCTGTTTTTT. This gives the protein CASSLENTGELFF.

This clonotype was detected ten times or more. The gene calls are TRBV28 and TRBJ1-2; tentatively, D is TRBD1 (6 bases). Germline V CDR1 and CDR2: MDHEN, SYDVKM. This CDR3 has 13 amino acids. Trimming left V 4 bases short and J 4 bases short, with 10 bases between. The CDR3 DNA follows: TGTGCCAGCAGTTCGGGGGCGGCCTATGGCTACACCTTC. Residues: CASSSGAAYGYTF.